These 22 T cell receptor beta chains were sequenced from one sample in a study of response to subunit inactivated influenza vaccine (dated by TCRdb to the late 2010s). The library was built by means of RT-PCR. Sequencing was carried out with an Illumina HiSeq 2500. Starting from the raw public reads, TCRdb applied fastp trimming at Q25, assembled clones with MiXCR and retained in-frame beta chains. A single entry per CDR3 protein holds the most common genes and DNA from its merged rows. The sample table lists around 750,000 distinct CDR3 sequences, 21% of them with a count of one. The ten largest clones add up to roughly a tenth of the sample. The starting material was PBMCs from blood, obtained approximately 5 days after vaccination. Receptors were obtained from a man aged 50 to 59 who received an inactivated influenza vaccine. Donor details come from another sample of the same person, matched by shared clones.

This clonotype was detected ten times or more. The chain carries TRBV4-3 and TRBJ2-3, with TRBD2 identical over 7 bases. V lost 0 bases, J lost 1 base, and 1 base stayed unmatched. The CDR3 is made up of 15 amino acids. Germline lookup yields CDR1 LGHNA and CDR2 YSLEER. This CDR3 reads CASSQDGGGTDTQYF. The CDR3 DNA is TGCGCCAGCAGCCAAGATGGGGGGGGCACAGATACGCAGTATTTT.

This clonotype came up a few times. The chain recombines TRBV30 with TRBJ1-5; D is undetermined. Trimming left V 2 bases short and J 3 bases short, with 8 bases between. The CDR3 sequence is 13 residues long. Germline V CDR1 and CDR2: GTSNPN, SVGIG (reference sequence). CDR3 protein: CAWSRGNNQPQHF. For the CDR3, the DNA is TGTGCCTGGAGTAGAGGAAACAATCAGCCCCAGCATTTT.

The chain carries TRBV12-3 or TRBV12-4 and TRBJ1-6; D not resolved. The CDR3 runs to 14 residues. V was clipped by 5 bases and J by 8 bases, with 13 bases between them. This CDR3 reads CASSPIGADSPLHF. DNA for the CDR3: TGTGCCAGCAGTCCAATCGGAGCGGATTCACCCCTCCACTTT.

The V and J genes are TRBV5-1 and TRBJ2-1; perhaps TRBD2 as D (5 bases). CDR1 is SGHRS, CDR2 YFSETQ, per germline. V lost 7 bases and J 5 bases, leaving 19 bases between the germline ends. This CDR3 comprises 15 residues. The chain's CDR3 is CASSVVGLGDNEQFF. The CDR3 bases are TGCGCCAGCTCCGTGGTCGGACTTGGGGACAATGAGCAGTTCTTC.

The V gene is TRBV11-2, the J gene TRBJ1-6; D is ambiguous. V dropped 6 bases and J dropped 13 bases, with 13 bases sitting between them. Germline CDR1 SGHAT, CDR2 FQNNGV. CDR3 length equals 12 residues. Here the CDR3 DNA reads TGTGCCAGCAGTCGTAGGATGGGCCCCCTCCACTTT. It codes for CASSRRMGPLHF.

This clonotype came up a few times. The chain recombines TRBV10-3 with TRBJ2-2; TRBD1 matches 8 bases. The CDR3 contains 12 residues. CDR1 and CDR2 (germline): ENHRY, SYGVKD. V dropped 9 bases and J dropped 4; count of bases not matched to a gene: 1. CDR3 in DNA: TGTGCCATTGGACAGGGCACCGGGGAGCTGTTTTTT. This encodes CAIGQGTGELFF.

This chain joins TRBV7-8 and TRBJ1-3; TRBD1 aligns across 8 bases. CDR3 length: 15 residues. From germline, CDR1 is SGHVS and CDR2 FQNEAQ. With 5 bases clipped from V and 0 bases from J, the junction kept 3 bases outside the gene matches. CDR3 region: CASSADRGSGNTIYF. CDR3 sequence (DNA): TGTGCCAGCAGCGCAGACAGGGGCTCTGGAAACACCATATATTTT.

This clonotype was found a few times. The genes are TRBV7-2 and TRBJ1-6; the D is unclear. Germline CDR1 and CDR2: SGHTA and FQGNSA. The CDR3 loop spans 12 amino acids. V dropped 2 bases and J dropped 11 bases, with 7 bases sitting between them. The CDR3: CASSLPRAPLHF. The CDR3 DNA reads TGTGCCAGCAGCTTACCCCGGGCACCCCTCCACTTT.

This clonotype turned up a few times. V gene TRBV7-9 combines with J gene TRBJ2-1; D not resolved. The CDR3 runs 14 residues. V shed 4 bases and J shed 2 bases, with 9 bases lying between them. Germline-derived CDR1 and CDR2 are SEHNR and FQNEAQ (reference sequence). CDR3 nucleotide sequence: TGTGCCAGCAGCTACGGTTGGGCCTACAATGAGCAGTTCTTC. Translating it yields CASSYGWAYNEQFF.

This clonotype showed up many times. This chain links TRBV6-7 with TRBJ2-7; TRBD1 matches at 7 bases. TRBV6-7 is labeled an ORF, and its function is uncertain. CDR3 length: 14 residues. V shed 8 bases, J shed 7 bases, and the junction held 14 bases outside the gene matches. CDR3: CASGKDRPCREQYF. The DNA of the CDR3 is TGTGCCAGCGGAAAGGACAGGCCCTGTAGGGAGCAGTACTTC.

The rearrangement uses TRBV11-2 and TRBJ2-7; D may correspond to TRBD1 or TRBD2 (5 bases each). Per the germline V gene, CDR1 is SGHAT and CDR2 is FQNNGV. V was cut by 4 bases and J by 0 bases, with 16 bases left in between. CDR3 length: 16 amino acids. CDR3 residues: CASSSPARDPSYEQYF. As DNA, the CDR3 is TGTGCCAGCAGCTCGCCCGCCCGGGACCCCTCCTACGAGCAGTACTTC.

This clonotype was observed a few times. The V call is TRBV5-1, the J call TRBJ1-5, with D uncertain. The CDR3 length is 15 residues. The V end was cut by 0 bases, the J end by 5 bases, with 12 bases between. CDR1 is SGHRS and CDR2 is YFSETQ in the germline V gene. The CDR3 sequence is CASSLAPGSYQPQHF. The CDR3 nucleotides read TGCGCCAGCAGCTTGGCTCCCGGATCCTATCAGCCCCAGCATTTT.

This sequence joins TRBV6-1 and TRBJ2-1, with D perhaps TRBD2 (6 bases). The CDR3 totals 15 residues. V lost 6 bases and J 8 bases, leaving 20 bases between the germline ends. The germline V gene has CDR1 MNHNS and CDR2 SASEGT. Here the CDR3 DNA reads TGTGCCAGCAGGGGTCTGGTATCGGGAGTCGATGAGCAGTTCTTC. It encodes CASRGLVSGVDEQFF.

The gene calls are TRBV7-9 and TRBJ2-6, with no clear D. The CDR3 runs 16 residues. The V end was cut by 5 bases, the J end by 0 bases, with 11 bases between. The germline CDR1 and CDR2 sequences are SEHNR and FQNEAQ (reference sequence). CDR3 loop: CASSPRRSSGANVLTF. In DNA, the CDR3 is TGTGCCAGCAGCCCCCGACGGAGCTCTGGGGCCAACGTCCTGACTTTC.

The table lists this clonotype with a few counts. The V call is TRBV21-1, the J call TRBJ2-5. TRBV21-1 is listed as a pseudogene. The CDR3 runs 12 residues. This CDR3 is CASSDPTETQYF. CDR3 bases: TGTGCCAGCAGCGACCCGACAGAGACCCAGTACTTC.

This chain joins TRBV5-6 and TRBJ2-7, with a possible D match to TRBD2 (5 bases). The CDR3 is 13 amino acids. Germline V CDR1 and CDR2: SGHDT, YYEEEE. Trimming stripped 4 bases from V and 4 bases from J, with 12 bases between. CDR3 sequence: CASSPTGKYEQYF. The CDR3 coding sequence is TGTGCCAGCAGCCCGACGGGGAAATACGAGCAGTACTTC.

The chain couples TRBV6-2 or TRBV6-3 to TRBJ2-2; no clear D. CDR1 is MNHEY and CDR2 is SVGEGT in the germline V gene. The V end lost 4 bases, the J end lost 4 bases, and 10 bases lay between the germline ends. This CDR3 comprises 14 residues. The CDR3 sequence is CASSFRRPTGELFF. The CDR3 region has the DNA TGTGCCAGCAGTTTCAGGCGGCCCACCGGGGAGCTGTTTTTT.

The J gene is TRBJ2-7, the V gene TRBV24-1; perhaps TRBD1 as D (5 bases). Trimming stripped 3 bases from V and 5 bases from J, with 13 bases between. Germline loops: CDR1 KGHDR, CDR2 SFDVKD. The CDR3 covers 14 residues. The CDR3 reads CATSDPQDRDEQYF. The CDR3 coding sequence is TGTGCCACCAGTGATCCACAGGATAGGGACGAGCAGTACTTC.

This clonotype was observed a handful of times. The V gene is TRBV20-1, the J gene TRBJ1-2; tentative D call: TRBD1 (5 bases). The CDR3 totals 14 residues. V gave up 2 bases and J gave up 8 bases, with 18 bases separating them. Germline CDR1 is DFQATT and CDR2 is SNEGSKA (reference sequence). CDR3 DNA sequence: TGCAGTGCTAGACCCGGGGCCCGAGAGAAGGGCTACACCTTC. Its translation: CSARPGAREKGYTF.

Points on this clonotype: Sequence at one end of the junction differs from germline and may be a read error. This sequence joins TRBV20-1 and TRBJ2-1, with 7 positions matching TRBD2. This CDR3 is 15 amino acids long. CDR1 and CDR2 (germline): DFQATT, SNEGSKA (reference sequence). The CDR3 DNA follows: TGCAGTGCTAGAGCCCTAGGACTAGGGCGGAATGAGCACTTCTTC. Translation: CSARALGLGRNEHFF.

V usage is TRBV20-1 and J usage is TRBJ2-3; D may be TRBD2 (5 bases). V was cut by 0 bases and J by 0 bases, with 16 bases left in between. The CDR3 covers 17 residues. Germline-derived CDR1 and CDR2 are DFQATT and SNEGSKA (reference sequence). The CDR3 is CSARELTRSGSTDTQYF. In nucleotides, the CDR3 is TGCAGTGCTAGAGAGCTAACAAGAAGCGGAAGCACAGATACGCAGTATTTT.

This chain joins TRBV7-9 and TRBJ2-1, with D unclear. The germline V gene has CDR1 SEHNR and CDR2 FQNEAQ (reference sequence). V dropped 8 bases and J dropped 8 bases, with 16 bases sitting between them. The CDR3 length is 13 residues. This CDR3 is CASGWQSLHEQFF. CDR3 nucleotide sequence: TGTGCCAGCGGGTGGCAGTCGTTGCATGAGCAGTTCTTC.